This T cell receptor beta chain was recorded in a study of T-cell memory formation after mild COVID-19. Overall study: TCR clusters mostly belonged to single donors.

A 5'RACE reaction primed in the constant segment made cDNA libraries of TCR alpha and TCR beta, and these carried sample barcodes and UMIs. TCRdb called the 5' RACE reads again in MiXCR, with one record for every CDR3 protein. The sample yields 150,000 to 200,000 distinct CDR3 sequences, roughly 15% seen once. This clonotype was found a few times. Its matching antigen is unknown. Overall study results and limits: Contracting CD8+ clones were enriched in EMRA, CD4+ mainly in CM and EM. Clones that contracted from day 15 to 85 were balanced CD4/CD8, while later expanders leaned CD4+.

This clonotype was obtained from an adult woman who had mild COVID-19 (a few samples of this study predate the infection). Cell type and time point are not known. Sequenced sample: PBMCs or a T cell subset sorted from them (not recorded which).

In DNA, the CDR3 is TGTGCCAGCAGCCTTAGACTAGGACAGACGAACACCGGGGAGCTGTTTTTT. This encodes CASSLRLGQTNTGELFF. The rearrangement uses TRBV7-8 and TRBJ2-2, with D possibly called TRBD1 or TRBD2 (6 bases each). The CDR3 loop spans 17 amino acids. The germline gives CDR1 SGHVS, CDR2 FQNEAQ. V was pared by 5 bases and J by 0 bases, with 16 bases between.